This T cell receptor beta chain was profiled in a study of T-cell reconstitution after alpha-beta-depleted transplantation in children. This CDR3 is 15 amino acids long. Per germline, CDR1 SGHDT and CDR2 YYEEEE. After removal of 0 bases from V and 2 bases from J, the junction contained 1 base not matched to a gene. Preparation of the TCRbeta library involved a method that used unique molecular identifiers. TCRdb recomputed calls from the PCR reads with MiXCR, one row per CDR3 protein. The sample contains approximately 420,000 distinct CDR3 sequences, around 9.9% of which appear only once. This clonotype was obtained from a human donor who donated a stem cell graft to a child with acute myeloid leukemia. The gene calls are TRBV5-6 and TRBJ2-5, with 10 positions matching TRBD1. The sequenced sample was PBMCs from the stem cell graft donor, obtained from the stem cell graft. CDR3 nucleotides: TGTGCCAGCAGCTTGGAGGGACAGGGGCAAGAGACCCAGTACTTC. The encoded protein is CASSLEGQGQETQYF.